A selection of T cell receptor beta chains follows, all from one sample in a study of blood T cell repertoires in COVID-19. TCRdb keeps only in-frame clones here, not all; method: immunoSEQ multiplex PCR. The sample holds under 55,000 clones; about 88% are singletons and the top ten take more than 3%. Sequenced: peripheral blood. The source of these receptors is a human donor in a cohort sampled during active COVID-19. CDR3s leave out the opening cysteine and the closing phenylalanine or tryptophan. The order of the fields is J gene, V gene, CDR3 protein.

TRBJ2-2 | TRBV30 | AWEGQQNTGELF
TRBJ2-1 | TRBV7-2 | ASSLAWRPARALTKNNEQF
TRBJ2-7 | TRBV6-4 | ASSDSELPPSDEQY
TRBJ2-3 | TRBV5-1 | ASSLSPTDTQY
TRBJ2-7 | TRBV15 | ATSREGLVYSYEQY
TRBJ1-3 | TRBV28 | ASRGQHSGNTIY
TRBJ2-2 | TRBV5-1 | ASSGTSGTGRVRELF
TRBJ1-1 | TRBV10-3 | AISDSGNTEAF
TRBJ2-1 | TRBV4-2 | ASSQVGASGLYNEQF
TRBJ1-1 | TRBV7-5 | ARSGETGGYTEAF
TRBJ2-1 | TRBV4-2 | ASSIGGTSAYNEQF
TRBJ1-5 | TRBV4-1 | ASSQVGQGNQPQH
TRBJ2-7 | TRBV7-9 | ASGASYVEQY
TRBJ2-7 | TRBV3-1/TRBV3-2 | ASSPSSYEQY
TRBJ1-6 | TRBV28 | ASSPSGQGDNSPLH
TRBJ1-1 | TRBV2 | ASTKDRGRGKG
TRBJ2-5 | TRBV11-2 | ASSFGLQETQY
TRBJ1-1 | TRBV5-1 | ASSLLGQGRTEAF
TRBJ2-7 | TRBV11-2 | ASSPLLAGEAEQY